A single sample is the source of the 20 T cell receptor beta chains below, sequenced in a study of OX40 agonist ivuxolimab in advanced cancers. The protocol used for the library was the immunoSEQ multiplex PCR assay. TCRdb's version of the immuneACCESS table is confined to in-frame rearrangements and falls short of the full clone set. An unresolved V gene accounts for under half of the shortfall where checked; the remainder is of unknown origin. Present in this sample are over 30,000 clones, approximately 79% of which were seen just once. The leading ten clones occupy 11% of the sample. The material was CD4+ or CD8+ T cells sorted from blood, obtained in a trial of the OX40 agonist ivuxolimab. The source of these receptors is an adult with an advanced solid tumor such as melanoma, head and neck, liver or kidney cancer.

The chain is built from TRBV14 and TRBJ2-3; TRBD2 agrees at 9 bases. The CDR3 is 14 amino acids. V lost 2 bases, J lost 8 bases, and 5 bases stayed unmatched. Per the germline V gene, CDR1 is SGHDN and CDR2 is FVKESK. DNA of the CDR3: TGTGCCAGCAGCCAACTCGCGGGGGGGCGTACGCAGTATTTT. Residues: CASSQLAGGRTQYF.

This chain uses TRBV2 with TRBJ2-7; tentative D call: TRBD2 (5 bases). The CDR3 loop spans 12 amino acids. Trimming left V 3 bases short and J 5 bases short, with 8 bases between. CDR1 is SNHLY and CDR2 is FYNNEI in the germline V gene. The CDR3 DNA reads TGTGCCAGCAGTGACGGGGAAAACGAGCAGTACTTC. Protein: CASSDGENEQYF.

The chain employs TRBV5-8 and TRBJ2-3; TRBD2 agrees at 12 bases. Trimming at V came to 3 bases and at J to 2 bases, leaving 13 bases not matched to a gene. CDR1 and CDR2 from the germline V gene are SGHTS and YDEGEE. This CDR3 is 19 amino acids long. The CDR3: CASSSSTSGGIHYTDTQYF. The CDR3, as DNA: TGTGCCAGCAGCTCCTCCACTAGCGGGGGGATACACTACACAGATACGCAGTATTTT. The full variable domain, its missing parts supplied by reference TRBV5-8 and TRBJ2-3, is EAGVTQSPTHLIKTRGQQATLRCSPISGHTSVYWYQQALGLGLQFLLWYDEGEERNRGNFPPRFSGRQFPNYSSELNVNALELEDSALYLCASSSSTSGGIHYTDTQYFGPGTRLTVL.

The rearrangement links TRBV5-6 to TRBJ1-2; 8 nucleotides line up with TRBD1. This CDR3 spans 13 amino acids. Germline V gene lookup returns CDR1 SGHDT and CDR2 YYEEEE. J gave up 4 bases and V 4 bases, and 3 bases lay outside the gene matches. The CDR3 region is CASSNTGGYGYTF. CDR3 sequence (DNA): TGTGCCAGCAGCAACACAGGGGGCTATGGCTACACCTTC. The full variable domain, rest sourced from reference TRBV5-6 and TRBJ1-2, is DAGVTQSPTHLIKTRGQQVTLRCSPKSGHDTVSWYQQALGQGPQFIFQYYEEEERQRGNFPDRFSGHQFPNYSSELNVNALLLGDSALYLCASSNTGGYGYTFGSGTRLTVV.

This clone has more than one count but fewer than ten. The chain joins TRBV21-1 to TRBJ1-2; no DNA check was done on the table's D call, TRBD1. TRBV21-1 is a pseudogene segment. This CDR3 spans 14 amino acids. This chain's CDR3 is CASSKGDRGYGYTF. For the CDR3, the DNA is TGTGCCAGCAGCAAAGGGGACAGGGGTTATGGCTACACCTTC.

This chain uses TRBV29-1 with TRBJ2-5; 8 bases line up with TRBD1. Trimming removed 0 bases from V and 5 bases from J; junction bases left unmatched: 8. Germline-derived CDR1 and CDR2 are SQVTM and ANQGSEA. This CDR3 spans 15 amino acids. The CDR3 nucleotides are TGCAGCGTTGAAGACAGGGGGCGTTTTAGGGAGACCCAGTACTTC. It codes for CSVEDRGRFRETQYF.

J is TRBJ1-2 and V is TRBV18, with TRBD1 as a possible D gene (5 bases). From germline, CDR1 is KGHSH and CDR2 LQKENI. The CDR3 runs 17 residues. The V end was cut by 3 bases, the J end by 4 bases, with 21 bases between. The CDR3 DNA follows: TGTGCCAGCTCACCGACTGTCCCGGGACCGGGTCCCTATGGCTACACCTTC. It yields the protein CASSPTVPGPGPYGYTF.

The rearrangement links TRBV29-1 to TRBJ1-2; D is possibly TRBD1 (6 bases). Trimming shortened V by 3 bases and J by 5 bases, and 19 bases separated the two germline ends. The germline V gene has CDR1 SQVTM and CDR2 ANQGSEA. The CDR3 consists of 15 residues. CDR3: CSVDPSWTAVYGYTF. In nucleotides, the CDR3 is TGCAGCGTTGACCCAAGTTGGACAGCGGTATATGGCTACACCTTC.

The CDR3 reads CASSLGANGYTF. CDR3 coding DNA: TGTGCCAGCAGCTTGGGGGCGAATGGCTACACCTTC. The V gene is TRBV5-6, the J gene TRBJ1-2; D gene ambiguous. Deletions cut 0 bases from V and 6 bases from J, with 6 bases between. The CDR3 extends over 12 amino acids. CDR1 is SGHDT and CDR2 is YYEEEE in the germline V gene.

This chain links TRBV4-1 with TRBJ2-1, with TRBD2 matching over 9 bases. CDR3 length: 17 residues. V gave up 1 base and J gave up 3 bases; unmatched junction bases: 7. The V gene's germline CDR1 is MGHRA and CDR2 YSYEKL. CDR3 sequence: CASSQGQGLARYNEQFF. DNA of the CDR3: TGCGCCAGCAGCCAAGGGCAGGGACTAGCTCGCTACAATGAGCAGTTCTTC.

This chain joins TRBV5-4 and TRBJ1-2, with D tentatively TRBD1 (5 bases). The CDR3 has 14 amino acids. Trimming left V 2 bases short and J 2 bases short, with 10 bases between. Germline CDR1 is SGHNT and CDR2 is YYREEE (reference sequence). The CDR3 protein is CASSLGQLNYGYTF. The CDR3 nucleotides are TGTGCCAGCAGCTTAGGACAATTAAACTATGGCTACACCTTC.

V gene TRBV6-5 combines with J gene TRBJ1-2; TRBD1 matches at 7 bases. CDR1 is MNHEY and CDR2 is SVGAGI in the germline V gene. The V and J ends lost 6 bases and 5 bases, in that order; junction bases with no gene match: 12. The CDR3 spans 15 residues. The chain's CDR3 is CASRKGEGAVYGYTF. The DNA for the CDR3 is TGTGCCAGCAGGAAAGGGGAGGGGGCCGTGTATGGCTACACCTTC.

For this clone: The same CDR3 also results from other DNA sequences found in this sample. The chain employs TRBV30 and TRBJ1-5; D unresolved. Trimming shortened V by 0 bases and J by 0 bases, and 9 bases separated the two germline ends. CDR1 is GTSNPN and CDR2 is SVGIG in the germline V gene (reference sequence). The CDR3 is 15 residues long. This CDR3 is CAWSVRGNSNQPQHF. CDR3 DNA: TGTGCCTGGAGTGTTAGAGGGAATAGCAATCAGCCCCAGCATTTT. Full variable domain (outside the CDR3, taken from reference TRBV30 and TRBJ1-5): SQTIHQWPATLVQPVGSPLSLECTVEGTSNPNLYWYRQAAGRGLQLLFYSVGIGQISSEVPQNLSASRPQDRQFILSSKKLLLSDSGFYLCAWSVRGNSNQPQHFGDGTRLSIL.

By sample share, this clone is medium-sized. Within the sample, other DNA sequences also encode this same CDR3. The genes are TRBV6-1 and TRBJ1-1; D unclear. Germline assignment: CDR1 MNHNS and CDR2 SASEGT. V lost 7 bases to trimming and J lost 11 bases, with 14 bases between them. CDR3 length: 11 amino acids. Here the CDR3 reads CASTFGNLAFF. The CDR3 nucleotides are TGTGCCAGCACGTTTGGGAACTTGGCTTTCTTT.

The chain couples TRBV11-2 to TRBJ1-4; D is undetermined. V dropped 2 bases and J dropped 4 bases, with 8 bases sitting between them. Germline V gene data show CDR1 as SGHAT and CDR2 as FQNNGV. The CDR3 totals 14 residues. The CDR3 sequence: CASSLKSLNEKLFF. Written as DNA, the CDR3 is TGTGCCAGCAGCTTAAAATCCCTTAATGAAAAACTGTTTTTT.

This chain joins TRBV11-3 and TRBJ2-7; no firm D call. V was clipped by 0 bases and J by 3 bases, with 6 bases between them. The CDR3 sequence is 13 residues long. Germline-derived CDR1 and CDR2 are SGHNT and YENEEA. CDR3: CASSLDGSYEQYF. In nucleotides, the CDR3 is TGTGCCAGCAGCTTAGACGGAAGCTACGAGCAGTACTTC.

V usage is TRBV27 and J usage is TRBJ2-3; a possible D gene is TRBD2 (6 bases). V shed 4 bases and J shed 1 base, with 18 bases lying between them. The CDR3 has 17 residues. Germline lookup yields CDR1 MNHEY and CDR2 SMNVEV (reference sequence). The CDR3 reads CASSSLTGVGRTDTQYF. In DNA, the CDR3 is TGTGCCAGCAGTTCCCTCACGGGGGTGGGCCGCACAGATACGCAGTATTTT.

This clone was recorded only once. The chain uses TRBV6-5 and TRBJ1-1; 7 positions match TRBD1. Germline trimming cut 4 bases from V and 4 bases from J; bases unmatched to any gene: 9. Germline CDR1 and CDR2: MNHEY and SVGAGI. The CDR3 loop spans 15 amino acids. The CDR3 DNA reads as TGTGCCAGCAGTTCCCAACAGGGGTGGAGCACTGAAGCTTTCTTT. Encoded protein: CASSSQQGWSTEAFF.

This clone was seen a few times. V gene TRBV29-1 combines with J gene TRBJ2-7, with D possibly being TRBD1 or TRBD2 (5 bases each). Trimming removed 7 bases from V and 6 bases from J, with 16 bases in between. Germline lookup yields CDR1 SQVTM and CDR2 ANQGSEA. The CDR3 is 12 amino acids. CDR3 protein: CSAGDGPLEQYF. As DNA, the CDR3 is TGCAGCGCCGGGGACGGACCCCTCGAGCAGTACTTC.

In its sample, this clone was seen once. CDR3 DNA sequence: TGTGCCAGCAGCCCAGGGCCTGAGTGGTTCGAGACCCAGTACTTC. Protein sequence: CASSPGPEWFETQYF. This chain joins TRBV11-2 and TRBJ2-5; a possible D gene is TRBD1 (5 bases). The CDR3 is 15 residues long. The germline V and J ends were trimmed by 5 bases and 5 bases, with 18 bases remaining between them. Germline V gene sequence: CDR1 SGHAT, CDR2 FQNNGV.